Following are 25 T cell receptor beta chains from one sample sequenced in a study of CD4 T cells in lung cancer. The assay was immunoSEQ multiplex PCR, and TCRdb's table has in-frame clones only and misses some. The data show about 10,000 clones, around 69% seen once. This lung tissue lay as far as possible from the tumor, at least 3 cm away. The sequenced material came from normal lung tissue taken away from the tumor. These receptors were taken from a man aged 60-69 years with non-small cell lung cancer.

The rearrangement links TRBV5-1 to TRBJ2-1; 9 nucleotides match TRBD2. J was trimmed by 6 bases and V by 0 bases; bases with no gene match: 1. CDR3 length equals 14 residues. CDR1 and CDR2 (germline): SGHRS, YFSETQ. This CDR3 reads CASSLVREGNEQFF. CDR3 coding DNA: TGCGCCAGCAGCTTGGTGCGGGAGGGCAATGAGCAGTTCTTC.

This clone has just one count. This chain uses TRBV14 with TRBJ2-5; D may be TRBD1 (6 bases). This CDR3 has 15 residues. The germline V and J ends were trimmed by 1 base and 5 bases, with 14 bases remaining between them. CDR1 is SGHDN and CDR2 is FVKESK in the germline V gene. The CDR3 nucleotides are TGTGCCAGCAGCCAAGTCACAGGGCTAGGGGAGACCCAGTACTTC. Residues: CASSQVTGLGETQYF.

This clone was found a few times. The chain couples TRBV9 to TRBJ1-2, with D possibly being TRBD1 (6 bases). The CDR3 has 12 residues. Per the germline V gene, CDR1 is SGDLS and CDR2 is YYNGEE. V was pared by 3 bases and J by 7 bases, with 10 bases between. The CDR3: CASSAGDIGYTF. Written as DNA, the CDR3 is TGTGCCAGCAGCGCCGGGGACATTGGCTACACCTTC.

The chain combines TRBV28 with TRBJ2-1; TRBD2 is a possible D gene (6 bases). Germline assignment: CDR1 MDHEN and CDR2 SYDVKM. This CDR3 spans 19 amino acids. V was pared by 3 bases and J by 7 bases, with 28 bases between. CDR3 bases: TGTGCCAGCAGTTTTCTTAAGCCGGGTCCGGGGGAGTTTAATAATGAGCAGTTCTTC. Amino acids: CASSFLKPGPGEFNNEQFF.

This clone occurred a few times. V usage is TRBV15 and J usage is TRBJ2-5, with TRBD2 matching 9 bases. Trimming cost V 4 bases and J 4 bases; bases outside gene matches: 10. CDR1 and CDR2 from the germline V gene are LNHNV and YYDKDF (reference sequence). The CDR3 contains 16 residues. The CDR3 protein is CATSTHGGGGSETQYF. Written as DNA, the CDR3 is TGTGCCACCAGCACTCACGGCGGGGGGGGCTCAGAGACCCAGTACTTC.

The V call is TRBV7-2, the J call TRBJ2-3; D is uncertain. V was shortened by 2 bases and J by 4 bases, with 10 bases between the two germline ends. CDR1 is SGHTA, CDR2 FQGNSA, per germline. The CDR3 spans 14 residues. CDR3 coding DNA: TGTGCCAGCAGCTTACCTATTTCTGCAGATACGCAGTATTTT. It translates to CASSLPISADTQYF.

This clone showed up just once. The chain carries TRBV6-1 and TRBJ2-4, with a possible D match to TRBD2 (5 bases). Germline values: CDR1 MNHNS, CDR2 SASEGT. V lost 5 bases and J 9 bases, leaving 17 bases between the germline ends. CDR3 length equals 14 residues. The CDR3 DNA reads as TGTGCCAGCAGTCTGGAGGCTATATTTGCCATTCAGTACTTC. Protein sequence: CASSLEAIFAIQYF.

This clone has just one count. The chain combines TRBV10-1 with TRBJ2-1, with 9 bases matching TRBD1. Germline trimming cut 3 bases from V and 7 bases from J; bases unmatched to any gene: 10. The germline V gene has CDR1 WNHNN and CDR2 SYGVQD (reference sequence). The CDR3 is 16 residues long. CDR3 sequence reads: CASSDSKGQGVNEQFF. In DNA, the CDR3 is TGCGCCAGCAGTGATAGCAAGGGACAGGGAGTGAATGAGCAGTTCTTC.

This clone was seen only a few times. The CDR3 DNA reads TGTGCCACCGGACCAGGGACTAATGAAAAACTGTTTTTT. Translated: CATGPGTNEKLFF. V and J are TRBV10-3 and TRBJ1-4; possible D gene TRBD1, 5 bases. Deletions cut 10 bases from V and 2 bases from J, with 11 bases between. Germline V lookup: CDR1 ENHRY, CDR2 SYGVKD. The CDR3 consists of 13 residues.

This clone was observed a single time. CDR3 region: CAISEDRTGGHGYTF. CDR3 nucleotides: TGTGCCATCAGTGAGGATAGGACAGGGGGGCATGGCTACACCTTC. The chain links TRBV10-3 to TRBJ1-2; 10 bases align to TRBD1. Trimming at V came to 2 bases and at J to 6 bases, leaving 6 bases not matched to a gene. The CDR3 spans 15 residues. Looked up from germline, CDR1 is ENHRY and CDR2 is SYGVKD.

The V and J genes are TRBV5-4 and TRBJ1-3, with D uncertain. Trimming cost V 1 base and J 4 bases, with 12 bases left between them. The CDR3 contains 15 residues. Per the germline V gene, CDR1 is SGHNT and CDR2 is YYREEE (reference sequence). The CDR3 nucleotides read TGTGCCAGCAGCTTGAATGTGGGTAGCGGAAACACCATATATTTT. Translation: CASSLNVGSGNTIYF.

This clone showed up just once. The J gene is TRBJ2-1, the V gene TRBV11-2, with 9 nucleotides matching TRBD1. V dropped 6 bases and J dropped 6; count of bases not matched to a gene: 9. Germline CDR1 reads SGHAT; CDR2 reads FQNNGV. This CDR3 has 15 residues. CDR3 DNA sequence: TGTGCCAGCAGATACCGGGACAGGGATAGCAATGAGCAGTTCTTC. Its protein product is CASRYRDRDSNEQFF. The whole variable domain, remainder taken from reference TRBV11-2 and TRBJ2-1, is EAGVAQSPRYKIIEKRQSVAFWCNPISGHATLYWYQQILGQGPKLLIQFQNNGVVDDSQLPKDRFSAERLKGVDSTLKIQPAKLEDSAVYLCASRYRDRDSNEQFFGPGTRLTVL.

The CDR3 sequence: CASSSGGGGFYGYTF. The CDR3 DNA follows: TGTGCCAGCAGTTCCGGTGGGGGGGGATTTTATGGCTACACCTTC. The chain combines TRBV6-1 with TRBJ1-2; a possible D gene is TRBD1 (5 bases). CDR1 and CDR2 from the germline V gene are MNHNS and SASEGT. The ends were cut back, 5 bases at V and 5 bases at J, with 18 bases in the middle. The CDR3 spans 15 residues.

CDR3 amino acids: CASSPGLAGGWDVNEQFF. Written as DNA, the CDR3 is TGTGCCAGCAGCCCGGGACTAGCGGGAGGATGGGACGTGAATGAGCAGTTCTTC. This chain joins TRBV5-4 and TRBJ2-1; 15 positions agree with TRBD2. V was pared by 4 bases and J by 7 bases, with 12 bases of the junction left unmatched. CDR3 length equals 18 residues. CDR1 SGHNT and CDR2 YYREEE come from the germline V gene (reference sequence). The whole variable domain, filled in from reference TRBV5-4 and TRBJ2-1, reads ETGVTQSPTHLIKTRGQQVTLRCSSQSGHNTVSWYQQALGQGPQFIFQYYREEENGRGNFPPRFSGLQFPNYSSELNVNALELDDSALYLCASSPGLAGGWDVNEQFFGPGTRLTVL.

The chain combines TRBV6-5 with TRBJ2-2; 7 bases map to TRBD2. Per germline, CDR1 MNHEY and CDR2 SVGAGI. J gave up 8 bases and V 4 bases, and 4 bases lay outside the gene matches. The CDR3 runs to 13 residues. In nucleotides, the CDR3 is TGTGCCAGCAGTTTGACGGGGGGTGGGGAGCTGTTTTTT. It encodes CASSLTGGGELFF.

This sequence joins TRBV25-1 and TRBJ2-1; 9 bases are a match to TRBD2. This CDR3 has 16 residues. Germline V lookup: CDR1 MGHDK, CDR2 SYGVNS. After removal of 3 bases from V and 0 bases from J, the junction contained 3 bases not matched to a gene. CDR3: CASSDDSGSSYNEQFF. The CDR3 DNA follows: TGTGCCAGCAGTGACGATAGCGGGAGCTCCTACAATGAGCAGTTCTTC.

The CDR3 region has the DNA TGCGCCAGCAGCCTACAGCGGTCTAGCACAGATACGCAGTATTTT. Its translation is CASSLQRSSTDTQYF. This chain uses TRBV5-1 with TRBJ2-3; possible D gene TRBD2, 5 bases. The germline gives CDR1 SGHRS, CDR2 YFSETQ. V lost 4 bases and J lost 0, with 12 bases in between. This CDR3 has 15 residues. Using reference TRBV5-1 and TRBJ2-3 for the parts outside the CDR3, the full variable domain is KAGVTQTPRYLIKTRGQQVTLSCSPISGHRSVSWYQQTPGQGLQFLFEYFSETQRNKGNFPGRFSGRQFSNSRSEMNVSTLELGDSALYLCASSLQRSSTDTQYFGPGTRLTVL.

The rearrangement joins TRBV11-3 to TRBJ2-5; possible D gene TRBD2, 5 bases. The germline gives CDR1 SGHNT, CDR2 YENEEA. V gave up 3 bases and J gave up 4 bases, with 6 bases separating them. The CDR3 contains 12 residues. The CDR3 protein is CASSFRGETQYF. CDR3 DNA sequence: TGTGCCAGCAGCTTTCGGGGAGAGACCCAGTACTTC.

The rearrangement links TRBV27 to TRBJ2-2; TRBD2 matches at 7 bases. The V gene's germline CDR1 is MNHEY and CDR2 SMNVEV (reference sequence). The trim removed 5 bases at V and 6 bases at J, leaving 15 bases unmatched. This CDR3 spans 17 amino acids. The CDR3 DNA follows: TGTGCCAGCAGTCCCCGACCCCATAGCGGGTGGGCCGGGGAGCTGTTTTTT. Translated: CASSPRPHSGWAGELFF.

The CDR3 region has the DNA TGTGCCAGCAGCTTAATCGGTCCGGGACTAGCTATCAATGAGCAGTTCTTC. Protein: CASSLIGPGLAINEQFF. The chain carries TRBV7-3 and TRBJ2-1, with 9 bases identical to TRBD2. CDR1 is SGHTA and CDR2 is FQGTGA in the germline V gene. V lost 1 base to trimming and J lost 6 bases; unmatched junction nucleotides: 10. This CDR3 region has 17 residues.

This chain links TRBV6-6 with TRBJ2-7; the D gene is possibly TRBD2 (5 bases). Looked up from germline, CDR1 is MNHNY and CDR2 is SVGAGI (reference sequence). This CDR3 is built from 12 residues. The chain's CDR3 is CAISGSSYEQYV. The CDR3 coding sequence is TGTGCCATCAGTGGGAGCTCCTACGAGCAGTACGTC.

The rearrangement uses TRBV27 and TRBJ1-2; no reliable D call. The V and J ends lost 5 bases and 4 bases respectively, with 17 bases between them. The CDR3 extends over 15 amino acids. Per the germline V gene, CDR1 is MNHEY and CDR2 is SMNVEV (reference sequence). The CDR3 is CASSPGALPSYGYTF. As DNA, the CDR3 is TGTGCCAGCAGTCCGGGAGCCCTTCCTAGCTATGGCTACACCTTC.

The chain is built from TRBV4-2 and TRBJ1-2; D may be TRBD1 (6 bases). The germline gives CDR1 LGHNA, CDR2 YNFKEQ. V lost 2 bases and J lost 7, with 17 bases in between. The CDR3 runs 15 residues. Written as DNA, the CDR3 is TGTGCCAGCAGCCAACCACATACAGGGCTGCTTGGCTACACCTTC. Protein sequence: CASSQPHTGLLGYTF.

This clone has more than one count but fewer than ten. The chain joins TRBV30 to TRBJ2-4; D remains ambiguous. Germline CDR1 is GTSNPN and CDR2 is SVGIG (reference sequence). Trimming left V 0 bases short and J 9 bases short, with 9 bases between. This CDR3 contains 12 residues. This CDR3 is CAWSVLSLIQYF. In DNA, the CDR3 is TGTGCCTGGAGTGTACTGTCCCTCATTCAGTACTTC. Based on the CDR3 plus reference TRBV30 and TRBJ2-4, the full variable domain is SQTIHQWPATLVQPVGSPLSLECTVEGTSNPNLYWYRQAAGRGLQLLFYSVGIGQISSEVPQNLSASRPQDRQFILSSKKLLLSDSGFYLCAWSVLSLIQYFGAGTRLSVL.

This clone was seen only a few times. J is TRBJ1-1 and V is TRBV30, with D maybe TRBD1 (5 bases). CDR3 size: 15 residues. Per germline, CDR1 GTSNPN and CDR2 SVGIG (reference sequence). Deletions cut 2 bases from V and 1 base from J, with 14 bases between. CDR3 residues: CAWSSWGGRNTEAFF. The CDR3 bases are TGTGCCTGGAGTTCCTGGGGGGGAAGGAACACTGAAGCTTTCTTT.